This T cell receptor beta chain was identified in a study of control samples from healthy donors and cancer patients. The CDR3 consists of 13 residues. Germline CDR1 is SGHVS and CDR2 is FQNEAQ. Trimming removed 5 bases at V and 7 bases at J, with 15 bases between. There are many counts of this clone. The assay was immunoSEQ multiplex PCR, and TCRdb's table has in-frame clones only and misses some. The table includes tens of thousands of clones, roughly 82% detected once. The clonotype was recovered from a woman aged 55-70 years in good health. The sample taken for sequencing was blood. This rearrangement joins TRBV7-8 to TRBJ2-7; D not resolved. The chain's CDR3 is CASSPPVADEQYF. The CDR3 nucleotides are TGTGCCAGCAGCCCCCCCGTGGCTGATGAGCAGTACTTC. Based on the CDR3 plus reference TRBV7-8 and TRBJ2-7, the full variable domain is GAGVSQSPRYKVAKRGQDVALRCDPISGHVSLFWYQQALGQGPEFLTYFQNEAQLDKSGLPSDRFFAERPEGSVSTLKIQRTQQEDSAVYLCASSPPVADEQYFGPGTRLTVT.